The next 6 T cell receptor beta chains were all read from a single sample in a study of blood T cell repertoires in COVID-19. Assay used: immunoSEQ multiplex PCR; TCRdb lists only in-frame clones, some missing. The sample consists of about 120,000 clones, around 83% of them appearing once. The specimen was PBMCs or T cells enriched from blood (not recorded which). The receptors here all came from a woman aged 30 to 39 who had recovered from COVID-19.

The chain is built from TRBV7-2 and TRBJ2-5, with 8 bases that match TRBD2. Germline loops: CDR1 SGHTA, CDR2 FQGNSA. This CDR3 contains 14 residues. The V and J ends lost 5 bases and 5 bases, in that order; junction bases with no gene match: 7. CDR3 sequence: CASSPGLGWETQYF. CDR3 in DNA: TGTGCCAGCAGCCCGGGACTAGGCTGGGAGACCCAGTACTTC.

This chain links TRBV14 with TRBJ2-7, with D perhaps matching TRBD1 (6 bases). The CDR3 consists of 13 residues. In germline, CDR1 is SGHDN, CDR2 FVKESK. V gave up 1 base and J gave up 6 bases, with 10 bases separating them. The CDR3, as DNA: TGTGCCAGCAGCCAAGTCAGGGGAAGCGAGCAGTACTTC. Translating it yields CASSQVRGSEQYF.

The J gene is TRBJ1-3, the V gene TRBV3-1 (or the pseudogene TRBV3-2); 7 nucleotides line up with TRBD1. Germline V gene sequence: CDR1 LGHDT, CDR2 YNNKEL (reference sequence). The V and J ends lost 8 bases and 3 bases, in that order; junction bases with no gene match: 4. CDR3 length equals 13 residues. CDR3 sequence: CASGTGDGNTIYF. The DNA of the CDR3 is TGTGCCAGCGGAACAGGGGATGGAAACACCATATATTTT.

V gene TRBV14 combines with J gene TRBJ2-3; no clear D. The CDR3 totals 13 residues. Germline-derived CDR1 and CDR2 are SGHDN and FVKESK. V was cut by 4 bases and J by 2 bases, with 7 bases left in between. The CDR3 DNA is TGTGCCAGCAGCCCCAGATTCACAGATACGCAGTATTTT. Translating gives CASSPRFTDTQYF.

The chain employs TRBV6-5 and TRBJ1-1, with D possibly TRBD1 on 6 matching bases. CDR3 length: 13 amino acids. V was cut by 8 bases and J by 1 base, with 11 bases left in between. The germline V gene encodes CDR1 MNHEY and CDR2 SVGAGI. CDR3 DNA sequence: TGTGCCAGCCAAGACAGGCGGAACACTGAAGCTTTCTTT. Translated, it gives CASQDRRNTEAFF.

The V and J genes are TRBV6-2 or TRBV6-3 and TRBJ2-1; 9 positions agree with TRBD2. Germline CDR1 is MNHEY and CDR2 is SVGEGT. J lost 5 bases, V lost 4 bases, and 6 bases had no gene match. The CDR3 runs to 15 residues. CDR3 loop: CASSLGTSTDNEQFF. The CDR3 DNA reads TGTGCCAGCAGTTTGGGGACTAGCACAGACAATGAGCAGTTCTTC.